These 9 T cell receptor beta chains were all obtained from the same sample, sequenced in a study of T cells in Graves' hyperthyroidism and ophthalmopathy. Amplification of TCR beta CDR3 regions used RNA as the template. TCR CDR3 regions were first amplified by RT-PCR with HTBI primers. TCRdb called the multiplex PCR reads again in MiXCR, with one record for every CDR3 protein. The sample contains a few hundred thousand distinct CDR3 sequences, around a sixth of which appear only once. Material: blood. The origin of the receptors is a woman in her twenties or thirties with Graves' hyperthyroidism.

This clonotype was observed many times. This chain uses TRBV2 with TRBJ2-1; 10 positions agree with TRBD1. The CDR3 is made up of 15 amino acids. Trimming removed 3 bases from V and 6 bases from J; junction bases left unmatched: 5. Germline V gives CDR1 SNHLY, CDR2 FYNNEI. CDR3 protein: CASSDAWDRGNEQFF. The DNA of the CDR3 is TGTGCCAGCAGTGACGCTTGGGACAGGGGCAATGAGCAGTTCTTC.

This clonotype occurred many times. The genes are TRBV15 and TRBJ2-7; D gene uncertain. Trimming removed 0 bases at V and 5 bases at J, with 14 bases between. CDR3 length: 15 residues. Germline V lookup: CDR1 LNHNV, CDR2 YYDKDF (reference sequence). The CDR3 reads CATSREKSPRDEQYF. The CDR3, as DNA: TGTGCCACCAGCAGAGAGAAGAGCCCACGAGACGAGCAGTACTTC.

This clonotype was seen a handful of times. The genes are TRBV2 and TRBJ1-5; 9 bases line up with TRBD1. Germline trimming cut 2 bases from V and 9 bases from J; bases unmatched to any gene: 5. The CDR3 length is 14 residues. CDR1 and CDR2 (germline): SNHLY, FYNNEI. The CDR3 DNA reads as TGTGCCAGCAGTGAACTACAGGGGGCAGGGCCCCAGCATTTT. Translated: CASSELQGAGPQHF.

This clonotype was detected ten times or more. The chain is built from TRBV7-9 and TRBJ2-7; D unclear. CDR3 length: 14 residues. Germline assignment: CDR1 SEHNR and CDR2 FQNEAQ (reference sequence). Between the trimmed V and J ends, which lost 5 bases and 2 bases, there was a span of 13 bases. The CDR3 DNA reads as TGTGCCAGCAGCGACGGTCGCGGAACCTACGAGCAGTACTTC. Amino acid sequence: CASSDGRGTYEQYF.

Concerning this clonotype: It may be a read error: a sequence one base away is much more abundant. This chain connects TRBV3-1 to TRBJ2-5, with 11 bases identical to TRBD2. Trimming took 5 bases from V and 2 from J; bases not matched to a gene: 7. CDR3 length equals 16 residues. Germline loops: CDR1 LGHDT, CDR2 YNNKEL (reference sequence). The CDR3 DNA reads as TGTGCCAGCAGCAGACGGGCTAGCGGGAGGCAAGAGACCCAGTACTTC. This translates into CASSRRASGRQETQYF.

As regards this clonotype: One base away lies a much larger clone, so this may be a sequencing read error. This sequence joins TRBV20-1 and TRBJ1-1; the D is unclear. The germline V and J ends were trimmed by 4 bases and 9 bases, with 21 bases remaining between them. CDR1 and CDR2 (germline): DFQATT, SNEGSKA (reference sequence). CDR3 length equals 14 residues. Here the CDR3 reads CSANEGSRVVKAFF. The CDR3 DNA reads as TGCAGTGCTAACGAGGGTTCGAGAGTGGTGAAAGCTTTCTTT.

The V and J genes are TRBV20-1 and TRBJ2-3, with D possibly being TRBD1 (5 bases). V was clipped by 0 bases and J by 0 bases, with 19 bases between them. The CDR3 extends over 18 amino acids. CDR1 and CDR2 from the germline V gene are DFQATT and SNEGSKA (reference sequence). CDR3 nucleotides: TGCAGTGCTAGAGAAAGGGGCCAGATCGGCATTAGCACAGATACGCAGTATTTT. This encodes CSARERGQIGISTDTQYF.

This clonotype was observed at least ten times. The CDR3 DNA reads TGTGCCAGCAGCCCTCAGGCAGGGGGGGAAGCTTTCTTT. This gives the protein CASSPQAGGEAFF. V gene TRBV7-2 combines with J gene TRBJ1-1; TRBD1 agrees at 7 bases. With 5 bases clipped from V and 8 bases from J, the junction kept 8 bases outside the gene matches. Germline CDR1 and CDR2: SGHTA and FQGNSA. The CDR3 covers 13 residues.

In regard to this clonotype: A read error is possible here, since a much larger clone lies one base away. The chain has TRBV12-3 or TRBV12-4 and TRBJ1-2, with D hard to call. This CDR3 spans 15 amino acids. The CDR3 DNA sequence: TGTGCCGGCAGTTTTCGGGCGGAGATTAACTATGGCTACACCTTC. It encodes CAGSFRAEINYGYTF.